The T cell receptor beta chain under discussion was sequenced for a study of OX40 agonist ivuxolimab in advanced cancers. Study-level information: Every 2 weeks, ivuxolimab was infused into the patients intravenously at between 0.01 and 10 mg/kg.

Sequencing was performed with immunoSEQ multiplex PCR; in TCRdb, only in-frame clones are kept and a portion is missing. The sample contains some 55,000 clones, approximately 80% of which appear only once. J was trimmed by 4 bases and V by 0 bases; bases with no gene match: 5. The CDR3 consists of 15 residues. Sequenced material: CD4+ or CD8+ T cells sorted from blood, taken in a trial of the OX40 agonist ivuxolimab. J is TRBJ2-3 and V is TRBV5-3, with TRBD1 matching over 7 bases. TRBV5-3 is classed as an ORF, of uncertain function. This TCR was sampled from an adult with an advanced solid tumor such as melanoma, head and neck, liver or kidney cancer. The CDR3 protein is CARSLEGAGADTQYF. For the CDR3, the DNA is TGTGCCAGAAGCTTGGAGGGGGCAGGGGCAGATACGCAGTATTTT.